This T cell receptor (beta chain) was found in a study of sequential checkpoint blockade in melanoma. In the study overall: Randomization was 1:1 between first-line nivolumab→ipilimumab and ipilimumab→nivolumab. After both sequences, patients received maintenance nivolumab.

CDR3 length: 14 amino acids. V lost 6 bases to trimming and J lost 5 bases; unmatched junction nucleotides: 10. From germline, CDR1 is SGDLS and CDR2 YYNGEE. Sequenced by immunoSEQ multiplex PCR; TCRdb stores in-frame clones only, minus some. The sample contains over 9,500 clones, roughly four fifths of which appear only once. Indicated treatment: randomized to nivolumab then ipilimumab (arm A) or the reverse (arm B). No patient had prior DNA-damaging chemotherapy. Sorted cells were live CD3+CD8+, lacking CD19 and CD56, from PBMCs. The rearrangement joins TRBV9 to TRBJ2-7; 8 positions match TRBD2. The TCR comes from a human donor with melanoma. Specimen: CD8+ T cells sorted from blood (inferred from file names), collected from a patient given nivolumab and ipilimumab in sequence. The DNA of the CDR3 is TGTGCCAGCACCCGCGGAGCGGGGGTGAACGAGCAGTACTTC. Residues: CASTRGAGVNEQYF.